The rows below give T cell receptor beta chains drawn from one sample of a study of shared clonotypes between healthy human individuals. The data were produced by immunoSEQ multiplex PCR, yet TCRdb's version contains in-frame clones alone and is incomplete. The table includes roughly 1,100,000 clones, about 75% detected once. Sequences were obtained from memory CD4+ T cells sorted from blood. The receptors here all came from a young man in good health. Each CDR3 is given with its conserved first and last residue. The order of the fields is D gene, V gene, J gene, CDR3 protein. A D gene is named only where the DNA matches it firmly.

-	TRBV7-6	TRBJ1-2	CASSLDYVSSYTF
-	TRBV11-3	TRBJ2-2	CASSFGGRRTTGELFF
-	TRBV5-6	TRBJ1-2	CASSLGPPPYTF
-	TRBV13	TRBJ1-6	CASSGQWGSYNSPLHF
-	TRBV10-3	TRBJ1-6	CAIRSPNSPLHF
TRBD1	TRBV6-7	TRBJ1-5	CASSPIPGQGHQPQHF
TRBD2	TRBV9	TRBJ2-2	CASSVGASGSFAGELFF
-	TRBV7-7	TRBJ2-5	CASSRHFQETQYF
TRBD1	TRBV19	TRBJ1-1	CASSIRGQGNTEAFF
-	TRBV19	TRBJ1-3	CASSKGSAGAGNTIYF
TRBD1	TRBV6-6	TRBJ1-6	CASRGQGSSYNSPLHF
TRBD1	TRBV30	TRBJ1-4	CAWSATGASEKLFF
-	TRBV30	TRBJ2-2	CAWTRGMRAGELFF
TRBD2	TRBV9	TRBJ2-3	CASSATSGSTTDTQYF
-	TRBV6-5	TRBJ1-4	CASSYREKLFF
-	TRBV9	TRBJ2-2	CASSVRGSNTGELFF
TRBD1	TRBV18	TRBJ1-5	CASSPRRTGDNQPQHF
TRBD2	TRBV30	TRBJ2-5	CAWSSSGRRETQYF
-	TRBV7-8	TRBJ1-2	CASSPRPFQGGYTF
-	TRBV11-2	TRBJ1-5	CASSLEGTNQPQHF
-	TRBV5-1	TRBJ2-5	CASSLGGSETQYF
-	TRBV30	TRBJ2-7	CAWSDSYEQYF
TRBD2	TRBV7-9	TRBJ2-7	CASSRDGRTRYYEQYF
TRBD2	TRBV5-4	TRBJ2-1	CASSSTSANEQFF
-	TRBV29-1	TRBJ2-5	CSVGGTGTQYF
-	TRBV6-1	TRBJ2-7	CASSEWGDAYEQYF
-	TRBV29-1	TRBJ1-2	CSVERGTYGYTF
TRBD1	TRBV6-6	TRBJ1-4	CASSYGDSSNEKLFF